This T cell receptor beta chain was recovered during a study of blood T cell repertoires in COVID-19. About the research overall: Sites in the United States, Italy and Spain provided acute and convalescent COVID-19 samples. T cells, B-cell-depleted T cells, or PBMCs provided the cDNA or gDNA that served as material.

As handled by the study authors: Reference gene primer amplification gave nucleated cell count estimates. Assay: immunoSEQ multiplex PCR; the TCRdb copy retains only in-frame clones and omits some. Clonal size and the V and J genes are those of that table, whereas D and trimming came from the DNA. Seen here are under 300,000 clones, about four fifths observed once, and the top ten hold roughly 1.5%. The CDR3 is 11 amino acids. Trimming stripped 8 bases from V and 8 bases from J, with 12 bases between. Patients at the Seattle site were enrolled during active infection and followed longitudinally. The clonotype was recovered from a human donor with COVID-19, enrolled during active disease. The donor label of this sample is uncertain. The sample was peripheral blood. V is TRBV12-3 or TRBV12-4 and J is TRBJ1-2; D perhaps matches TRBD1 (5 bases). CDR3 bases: TGTGCCAGCGGTAGGGGCCAAGGCTACACCTTC. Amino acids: CASGRGQGYTF.